The source of this T cell receptor (beta chain) is a study of T cells in localized non-small cell lung cancer (dated by TCRdb to 2018 to 2021). About the full investigation: The study examined T cell repertoires in a few hundred patients with early-stage NSCLC and compared tumors with uninvolved tumor-adjacent lungs. Of the NSCLC patients, 129 were male and approximately 97 were female, and the mean age was around 66 years. The cohort consisted of under 300 treatment-naive NSCLC patients whose localized lung tumors had been resected. The paper's findings and limits, for the study overall: A median of about 55 of the top 100 tumor clones were detected in paired uninvolved adjacent lung, and some 29 of these tumor clones were also found among the top 100 clones of the paired uninvolved adjacent lung. Uninvolved tumor-adjacent lung showed the highest T cell clonality, higher than tumor, which suggests more focused antigenic responses in the adjacent lung. Longer overall survival was associated with higher blood T cell density, whereas shorter survival was associated with higher adjacent-lung clonality. Multi-region tumor sequencing was not performed, so intratumor heterogeneity could not be excluded. Because the study design was exploratory, TCR variables were selected using unadjusted p-values without false-discovery rate correction.

At diagnosis, tumor, uninvolved tumor-adjacent lung and peripheral blood were collected and then preserved as a mix of FFPE and fresh-frozen material. For TCR repertoire profiling, the blood samples were analyzed as peripheral blood mononuclear cells. The sample holds a few counts of this clone. The antigen this receptor binds is unknown. No per-base quality is available; no much larger clone lies one base away. TCR beta CDR3 regions were sequenced from DNA using the immunoSEQ Assay. As for the original processing: To compute T cell density, TCR beta template counts were normalized to usable DNA, which was estimated by amplifying housekeeping genes. Using the preseqR package, richness was estimated by extrapolating to 120,000 templates for tissue samples and 400,000 templates for PBMC samples. Clonality was calculated as one minus Pielou's evenness. Tissue-enriched TCRs were identified through differential abundance testing performed on productive amino-acid clonotypes, with a minimum total count of 5 and an alpha of 0.1. The Jaccard Index and the Morisita Overlap Index were used to measure repertoire overlap between compartments. GLIPH clustered TCR beta CDR3s with public tetramer-defined viral CDR3s; viral motifs required at least three viral sequences plus V-gene enrichment. Not all clones reach the TCRdb copy of this immuneACCESS table, which keeps in-frame sequences only. Checked studies attribute under half of the gap to unresolved V genes and leave the rest unexplained. V and J calls and clone size are given by that table; D and trimming were obtained from the DNA. The sample table records around 30,000 clones; about four fifths of these occur just once. The biggest ten clones account for about 16% of the sample.

In the germline V gene, CDR1 corresponds to SGDLS and CDR2 to YYNGEE. The CDR3 contains 15 residues, cysteine and phenylalanine counted. Only the CDR3 region is kept as DNA, spanning 45 bases read in frame from base 1. V is cut by 0 bases and J by 7 bases, and the space between the germline ends is 13 bases. The chain is assembled from TRBV9 and TRBJ1-4; a tentative D match to TRBD1 spans 6 bases. This TCR was recovered from a male donor at least 60 years old with stage III squamous cell lung carcinoma. Sequenced here: peripheral blood, sampled before any cancer treatment. The encoded CDR3 is CASSVGAGAAEKLFF. The DNA sequence reads TGTGCCAGCAGCGTAGGGGCAGGGGCGGCTGAAAAACTGTTTTTT.